Below, one TCR beta chain is given with its context. The repertoire was sequenced with immunoSEQ multiplex PCR; TCRdb's copy has only in-frame clones and lacks some. The table has 400,000 to 600,000 clones, about 79% seen once. The data were obtained in a study of shared clonotypes between healthy human individuals. What was sequenced was PBMCs. This TCR came from a woman aged 40 to 50 in good health. Some clones in this sample may be carry-over from other donors' samples.

For the CDR3, the DNA is TGTGCCAGCAGCTTGGGACATATTAATGAAAAACTGTTTTTT. Its translation: CASSLGHINEKLFF. This sequence joins TRBV13 and TRBJ1-4; a weak D match, TRBD1 (6 bases). The CDR3 has 14 amino acids. Germline CDR1 is PRHDT and CDR2 is FYEKMQ (reference sequence). The V end lost 3 bases, the J end lost 4 bases, and 9 bases lay between the germline ends.